Listed below are T cell receptor beta chains from one sample, sequenced in a study of blood T cell repertoires in COVID-19. Assay: immunoSEQ multiplex PCR; the TCRdb copy retains only in-frame clones and omits some. The top ten hold 2% to 3% of the sample, which has approximately 220,000 clones, 80% to 90% seen once. What was sequenced was peripheral blood. These receptors were obtained from a woman in her 40s with active or convalescent COVID-19. Each CDR3 is given with its conserved first and last residue. The D gene is left open where the match is weak. Some rows have no size entry. The others give once, few or many, or a class for an expanded clone.

clone size: -; D gene: TRBD1; V gene: TRBV7-9; J gene: TRBJ1-1; CDR3 DNA: TGTGCCAGCAGAGGGGGCAACTTGGAGGACAGGGGGCAATCGTTAGAAGCTTTCTTT; CDR3 protein: CASRGGNLEDRGQSLEAFF
clone size: -; D gene: TRBD1; V gene: TRBV18; J gene: TRBJ2-7; CDR3 DNA: TGTGCCAGCTCACCTGGACAGGGAGCCTACGAGCAGTACTTC; CDR3 protein: CASSPGQGAYEQYF
clone size: -; D gene: -; V gene: TRBV10-3; J gene: TRBJ1-5; CDR3 DNA: TGTGCCATCAGTGAGCGGAGCAATCAGCCCCAGCATTTT; CDR3 protein: CAISERSNQPQHF
clone size: -; D gene: TRBD1; V gene: TRBV6-5; J gene: TRBJ1-2; CDR3 DNA: TGTGCCAGCAACAGGGGGCAAGGCTACACCTTC; CDR3 protein: CASNRGQGYTF
clone size: -; D gene: TRBD1; V gene: TRBV15; J gene: TRBJ1-1; CDR3 DNA: TGTGCCACCAGCAGCCCTCACGCAGGGGGCTTCTTCATGAACACTGAAGCTTTCTTT; CDR3 protein: CATSSPHAGGFFMNTEAFF
clone size: once; D gene: -; V gene: TRBV11-1; J gene: TRBJ1-2; CDR3 DNA: TGTGCCAGCAGCCCTAACTTGGCAGGGCTTCCTAGTGGCTACACCTTC; CDR3 protein: CASSPNLAGLPSGYTF
clone size: -; D gene: TRBD1; V gene: TRBV7-7; J gene: TRBJ2-5; CDR3 DNA: TGTGCTAGCAGCCTTGGGACAGCCCAAGAGACCCAGTACTTC; CDR3 protein: CASSLGTAQETQYF
clone size: -; D gene: -; V gene: TRBV6-5; J gene: TRBJ2-2; CDR3 DNA: TGTGCCAGCATACACCCGGGGGACGGGGAGCTGTTTTTT; CDR3 protein: CASIHPGDGELFF
clone size: -; D gene: -; V gene: TRBV12-2; J gene: TRBJ2-5; CDR3 DNA: TGTGCAAGTCGCTTAGGACTAGCGGGGGGCTCCGGGAGGGAGACCCAGTACTTC; CDR3 protein: CASRLGLAGGSGRETQYF
clone size: -; D gene: -; V gene: TRBV7-9; J gene: TRBJ1-6; CDR3 DNA: TGTGCCAGCAGCCCCCTCGGCTCCTATAATTCACCCCTCCACTTT; CDR3 protein: CASSPLGSYNSPLHF
clone size: -; D gene: TRBD1; V gene: TRBV2; J gene: TRBJ1-1; CDR3 DNA: TGTGCCAGACAAGGGGGCGCCGGGAACACTGAAGCTTTCTTT; CDR3 protein: CARQGGAGNTEAFF
clone size: -; D gene: -; V gene: TRBV6-2/TRBV6-3; J gene: TRBJ1-3; CDR3 DNA: TGTGCCAGCAGTTACGCGGGAAACACCATATATTTT; CDR3 protein: CASSYAGNTIYF
clone size: once; D gene: TRBD2; V gene: TRBV19; J gene: TRBJ2-3; CDR3 DNA: TGTGCCAGTACCCCACTAGCGGGAGTGCCAGATACGCAGTATTTT; CDR3 protein: CASTPLAGVPDTQYF
clone size: few; D gene: -; V gene: TRBV5-1; J gene: TRBJ2-4; CDR3 DNA: TGCGCCAGCAGCTTGGAGCTTGGTGGGAGCAAAAACATTCAGTACTTC; CDR3 protein: CASSLELGGSKNIQYF
clone size: -; D gene: -; V gene: TRBV3-1/TRBV3-2; J gene: TRBJ1-3; CDR3 DNA: TGTGCCAGCAGCCTCGGGGGGGGGAGCTCTGGAAACACCATATATTTT; CDR3 protein: CASSLGGGSSGNTIYF
clone size: once; D gene: -; V gene: TRBV24-1; J gene: TRBJ1-2; CDR3 DNA: TGTGCCACCAGTGATACTAGGGAGTTTGGCACCTATGGCTACACCTTC; CDR3 protein: CATSDTREFGTYGYTF
clone size: -; D gene: -; V gene: TRBV28; J gene: TRBJ1-6; CDR3 DNA: TGTGCCAGCAGTTTTGGGGGGGATAATTCACCCCTCCACTTT; CDR3 protein: CASSFGGDNSPLHF
clone size: -; D gene: TRBD1; V gene: TRBV30; J gene: TRBJ2-2; CDR3 DNA: TGTGCCTGGATGTTCGAGGACAGGGTTATCACCGGGGAGCTGTTTTTT; CDR3 protein: CAWMFEDRVITGELFF
clone size: -; D gene: TRBD1; V gene: TRBV5-6; J gene: TRBJ1-2; CDR3 DNA: TGTGCCAGCAGCAAGACAGGGTTCGGTGGCGGCTACACCTTC; CDR3 protein: CASSKTGFGGGYTF
clone size: -; D gene: -; V gene: TRBV11-3; J gene: TRBJ1-1; CDR3 DNA: TGTGCCAGCAGCTTTTCCTTAATGAACACTGAAGCTTTCTTT; CDR3 protein: CASSFSLMNTEAFF
clone size: -; D gene: TRBD2; V gene: TRBV6-1; J gene: TRBJ2-5; CDR3 DNA: TGTGCCAGCAGTGAAGGATGGACTAGCGGGAGAGGGAGCCAAGAGACCCAGTACTTC; CDR3 protein: CASSEGWTSGRGSQETQYF
clone size: once; D gene: -; V gene: TRBV19; J gene: TRBJ1-2; CDR3 DNA: TGTGCCAGTAGTATAGTTCAGCACAGGATGAGTACCTATGGCTACACCTTC; CDR3 protein: CASSIVQHRMSTYGYTF
clone size: -; D gene: TRBD2; V gene: TRBV27; J gene: TRBJ2-7; CDR3 DNA: TGTGCCAGCAGTGATAGCGGGAGTGCCTACGAGCAGTACTTC; CDR3 protein: CASSDSGSAYEQYF
clone size: -; D gene: -; V gene: TRBV27; J gene: TRBJ1-2; CDR3 DNA: TGTGCCAGCAGTTTGCGGGGGCCCCTCCCCTATGGCTACACCTTC; CDR3 protein: CASSLRGPLPYGYTF
clone size: few; D gene: -; V gene: TRBV7-3; J gene: TRBJ2-7; CDR3 DNA: TGTGCCAGCAGCAAGCCGACTACGCCTACTGCCGAGCAGTACTTC; CDR3 protein: CASSKPTTPTAEQYF
clone size: -; D gene: -; V gene: TRBV6-5; J gene: TRBJ2-5; CDR3 DNA: TGTGCCAGCAGTTACTCGAACGAGAGGGCAGAGACCCAGTACTTC; CDR3 protein: CASSYSNERAETQYF
clone size: -; D gene: TRBD1; V gene: TRBV2; J gene: TRBJ2-4; CDR3 DNA: TGTGCCAGCAGCGGGGACAGGGAGGCCATTCAGTACTTC; CDR3 protein: CASSGDREAIQYF
clone size: -; D gene: TRBD1; V gene: TRBV12-5; J gene: TRBJ2-7; CDR3 DNA: TGTGCTAGTGGTTTGGGGCTGTTGGGACAGGGACCTCTGGAGCAGTACTTC; CDR3 protein: CASGLGLLGQGPLEQYF
clone size: -; D gene: -; V gene: TRBV7-2; J gene: TRBJ1-3; CDR3 DNA: TGTGCCAGCAGCTTAGGGGGACTCTCTGGAAACACCATATATTTT; CDR3 protein: CASSLGGLSGNTIYF
clone size: -; D gene: TRBD1; V gene: TRBV4-1; J gene: TRBJ2-2; CDR3 DNA: TGCGCCAGCAGCCGGGACAGGGGGTTTAGCGGGGAGCTGTTTTTT; CDR3 protein: CASSRDRGFSGELFF
clone size: -; D gene: -; V gene: TRBV7-8; J gene: TRBJ2-5; CDR3 DNA: TGTGCCAGCAGCCCCCAAGAGGCTAGCGCCAAGACCCAGTACTTC; CDR3 protein: CASSPQEASAKTQYF
clone size: -; D gene: TRBD2; V gene: TRBV27; J gene: TRBJ2-2; CDR3 DNA: TGTGCCAGCAGTTTGGCCGGACTAGCGGGAGGGAAGAACGGGGAGCTGTTTTTT; CDR3 protein: CASSLAGLAGGKNGELFF
clone size: -; D gene: TRBD1; V gene: TRBV19; J gene: TRBJ1-6; CDR3 DNA: TGTGCCAGTAGTATTGGGGCAGGGGGGAATTCACCCCTCCACTTT; CDR3 protein: CASSIGAGGNSPLHF
clone size: -; D gene: -; V gene: TRBV3-1/TRBV3-2; J gene: TRBJ1-2; CDR3 DNA: TGTGCCAGCAGCCAAGATTCCAGGGGCGACTATGGCTACACCTTC; CDR3 protein: CASSQDSRGDYGYTF
clone size: -; D gene: TRBD2; V gene: TRBV7-9; J gene: TRBJ2-2; CDR3 DNA: TGTGCCAGCAGCCATAGAGGGGCGAGAGCGGGAGGATTCACCGGGGAGCTGTTTTTT; CDR3 protein: CASSHRGARAGGFTGELFF
clone size: -; D gene: -; V gene: TRBV10-2; J gene: TRBJ1-2; CDR3 DNA: TGCGCCAGCAGTGAGTCTCAGAACTATGGCTACACCTTC; CDR3 protein: CASSESQNYGYTF
clone size: few; D gene: -; V gene: TRBV3-1/TRBV3-2; J gene: TRBJ1-2; CDR3 DNA: TGTGCCAGCAGCCAGAAACCACAGGGAAGGACCTTC; CDR3 protein: CASSQKPQGRTF
clone size: -; D gene: -; V gene: TRBV28; J gene: TRBJ1-2; CDR3 DNA: TGTGCCAGCAGTTTTAATAGCGCTCAGGGCTACACCTTC; CDR3 protein: CASSFNSAQGYTF
clone size: -; D gene: -; V gene: TRBV6-5; J gene: TRBJ2-7; CDR3 DNA: TGTGCCAGCAGGGGAAACAGGCTTACCTACGAGCAGTACTTC; CDR3 protein: CASRGNRLTYEQYF
clone size: -; D gene: -; V gene: TRBV28; J gene: TRBJ1-5; CDR3 DNA: TGTGCCAGCAGTTTATCGGCAGGCTACAATCAGCCCCAGCATTTT; CDR3 protein: CASSLSAGYNQPQHF
clone size: -; D gene: TRBD1; V gene: TRBV6-5; J gene: TRBJ1-1; CDR3 DNA: TGTGCCAGCATCCCAGGGGGGATTAACACTGAAGCTTTCTTT; CDR3 protein: CASIPGGINTEAFF